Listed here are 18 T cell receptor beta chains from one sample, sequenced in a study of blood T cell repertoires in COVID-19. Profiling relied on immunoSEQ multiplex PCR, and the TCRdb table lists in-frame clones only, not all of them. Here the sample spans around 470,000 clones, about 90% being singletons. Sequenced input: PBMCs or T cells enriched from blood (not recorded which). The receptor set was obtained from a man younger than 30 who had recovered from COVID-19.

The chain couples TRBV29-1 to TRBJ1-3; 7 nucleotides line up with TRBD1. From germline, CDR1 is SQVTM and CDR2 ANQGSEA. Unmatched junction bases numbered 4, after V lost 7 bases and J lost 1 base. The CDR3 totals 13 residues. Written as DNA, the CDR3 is TGCAGCGCCAACAGGGGTTCTGGAAACACCATATATTTT. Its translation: CSANRGSGNTIYF. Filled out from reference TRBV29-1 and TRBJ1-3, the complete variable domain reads SAVISQKPSRDICQRGTSLTIQCQVDSQVTMMFWYRQQPGQSLTLIATANQGSEATYESGFVIDKFPISRPNLTFSTLTVSNMSPEDSSIYLCSANRGSGNTIYFGEGSWLTVV.

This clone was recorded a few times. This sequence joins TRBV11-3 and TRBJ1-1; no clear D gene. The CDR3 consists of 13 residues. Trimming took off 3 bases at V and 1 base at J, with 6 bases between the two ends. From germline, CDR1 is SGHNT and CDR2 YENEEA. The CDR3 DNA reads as TGTGCCAGCAGCTTTACAGAGAACACTGAAGCTTTCTTT. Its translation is CASSFTENTEAFF.

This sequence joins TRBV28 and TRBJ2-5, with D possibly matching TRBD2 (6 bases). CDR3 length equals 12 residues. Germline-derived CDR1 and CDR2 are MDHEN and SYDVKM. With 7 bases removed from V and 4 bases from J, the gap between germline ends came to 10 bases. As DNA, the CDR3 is TGTGCCAGCATAGCGGCGGGAGAGACCCAGTACTTC. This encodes CASIAAGETQYF.

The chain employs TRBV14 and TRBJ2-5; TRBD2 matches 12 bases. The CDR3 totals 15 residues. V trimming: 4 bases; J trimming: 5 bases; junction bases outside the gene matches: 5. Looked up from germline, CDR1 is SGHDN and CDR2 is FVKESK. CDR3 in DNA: TGTGCCAGCAGCCGGCTAGCGGGAGGGCTGGAGACCCAGTACTTC. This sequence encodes CASSRLAGGLETQYF.

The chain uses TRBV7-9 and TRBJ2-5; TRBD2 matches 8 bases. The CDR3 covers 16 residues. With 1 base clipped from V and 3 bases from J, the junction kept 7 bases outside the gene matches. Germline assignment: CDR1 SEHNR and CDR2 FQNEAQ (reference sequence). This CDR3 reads CASSLGAAGGKETQYF. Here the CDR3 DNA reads TGTGCCAGCAGCTTAGGGGCCGCGGGAGGAAAAGAGACCCAGTACTTC.

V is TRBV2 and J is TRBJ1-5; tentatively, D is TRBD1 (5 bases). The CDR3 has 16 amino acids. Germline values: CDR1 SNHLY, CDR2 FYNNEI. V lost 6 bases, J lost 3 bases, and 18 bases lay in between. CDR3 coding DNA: TGTGCCAGCAGCCAACATTCCGCGGGGGTCAATCAGCCCCAGCATTTT. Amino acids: CASSQHSAGVNQPQHF.

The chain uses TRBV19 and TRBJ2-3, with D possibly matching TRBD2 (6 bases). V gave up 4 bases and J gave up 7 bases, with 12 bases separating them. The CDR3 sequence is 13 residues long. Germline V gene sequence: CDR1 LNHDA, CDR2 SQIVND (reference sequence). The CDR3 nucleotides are TGTGCCAGTAGTACCGGGGGAGCGTATACGCAGTATTTT. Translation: CASSTGGAYTQYF.

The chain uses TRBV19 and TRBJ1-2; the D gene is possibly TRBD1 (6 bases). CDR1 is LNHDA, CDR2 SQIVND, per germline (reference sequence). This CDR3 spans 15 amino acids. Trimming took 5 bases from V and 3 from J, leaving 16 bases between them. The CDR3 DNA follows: TGTGCCAGTAGTCCGGACAGCATGGGGGACTATGGCTACACCTTC. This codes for CASSPDSMGDYGYTF.

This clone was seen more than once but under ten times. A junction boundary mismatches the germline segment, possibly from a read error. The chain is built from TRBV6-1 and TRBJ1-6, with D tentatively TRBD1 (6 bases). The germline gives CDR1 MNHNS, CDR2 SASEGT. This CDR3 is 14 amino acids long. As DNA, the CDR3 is TGTGCCAGCCGTGAGGGGGGTTATAATTCACCCCTCCACTTT. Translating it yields CASREGGYNSPLHF.

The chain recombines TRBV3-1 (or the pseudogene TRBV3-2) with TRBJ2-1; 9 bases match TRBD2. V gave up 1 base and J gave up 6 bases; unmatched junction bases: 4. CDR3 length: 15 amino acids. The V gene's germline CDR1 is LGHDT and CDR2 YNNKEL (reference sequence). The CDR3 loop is CASSQGGGDSNEQFF. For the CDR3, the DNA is TGTGCCAGCAGCCAAGGCGGGGGGGATTCCAATGAGCAGTTCTTC.

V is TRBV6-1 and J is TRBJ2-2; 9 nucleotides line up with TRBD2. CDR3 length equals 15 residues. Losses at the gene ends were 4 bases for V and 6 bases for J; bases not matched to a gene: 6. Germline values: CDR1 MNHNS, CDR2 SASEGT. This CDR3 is CASSAAGGPSGELFF. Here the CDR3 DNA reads TGTGCCAGCAGTGCAGCGGGGGGTCCCTCCGGGGAGCTGTTTTTT.

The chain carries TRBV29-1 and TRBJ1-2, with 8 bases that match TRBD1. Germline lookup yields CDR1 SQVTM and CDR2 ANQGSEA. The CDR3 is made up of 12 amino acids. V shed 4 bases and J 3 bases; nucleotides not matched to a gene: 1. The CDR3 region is CSVVTGDYGYTF. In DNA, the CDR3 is TGCAGCGTTGTGACAGGGGACTATGGCTACACCTTC.

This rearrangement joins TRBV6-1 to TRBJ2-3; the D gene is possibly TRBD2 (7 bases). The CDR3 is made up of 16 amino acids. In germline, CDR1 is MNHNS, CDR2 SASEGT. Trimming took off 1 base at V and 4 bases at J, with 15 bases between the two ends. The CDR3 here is CASSEEGGMTADTQYF. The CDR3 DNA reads TGTGCCAGCAGTGAAGAGGGGGGGATGACGGCAGATACGCAGTATTTT.

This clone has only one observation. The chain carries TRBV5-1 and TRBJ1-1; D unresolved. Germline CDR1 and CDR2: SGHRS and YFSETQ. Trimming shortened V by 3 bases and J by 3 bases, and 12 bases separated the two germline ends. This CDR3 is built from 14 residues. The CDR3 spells CASSSFGRDTEAFF. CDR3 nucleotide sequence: TGCGCCAGCAGCTCGTTTGGCCGTGACACTGAAGCTTTCTTT.

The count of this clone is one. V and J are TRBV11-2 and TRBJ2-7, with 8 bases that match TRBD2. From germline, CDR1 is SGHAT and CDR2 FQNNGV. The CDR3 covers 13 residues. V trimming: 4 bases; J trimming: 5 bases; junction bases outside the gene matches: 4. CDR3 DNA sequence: TGTGCCAGCAGCTCGGGGGGGAGGGACGAGCAGTACTTC. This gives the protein CASSSGGRDEQYF.

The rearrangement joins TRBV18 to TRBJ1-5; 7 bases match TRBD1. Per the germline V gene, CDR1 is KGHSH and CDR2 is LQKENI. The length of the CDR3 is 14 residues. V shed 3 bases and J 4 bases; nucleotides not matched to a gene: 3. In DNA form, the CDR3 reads TGTGCCAGCTCACCCGGACAGGAGAATCAGCCCCAGCATTTT. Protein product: CASSPGQENQPQHF.

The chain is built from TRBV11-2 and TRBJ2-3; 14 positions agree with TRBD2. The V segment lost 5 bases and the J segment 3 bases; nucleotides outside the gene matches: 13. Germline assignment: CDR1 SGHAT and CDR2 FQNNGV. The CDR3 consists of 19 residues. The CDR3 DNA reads TGTGCCAGCAGCCCAGGGACTAGCGGGAGTTTTGTCGGGACAGATACGCAGTATTTT. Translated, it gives CASSPGTSGSFVGTDTQYF.

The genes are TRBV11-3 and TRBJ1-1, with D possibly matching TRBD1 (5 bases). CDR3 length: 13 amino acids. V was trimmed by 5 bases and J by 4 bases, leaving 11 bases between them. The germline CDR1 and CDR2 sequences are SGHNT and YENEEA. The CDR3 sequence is CASSRAGGTEAFF. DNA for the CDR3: TGTGCCAGCAGCCGGGCGGGGGGCACTGAAGCTTTCTTT.